The entry that follows covers one TCR beta chain sequence. Germline lookup yields CDR1 MDHEN and CDR2 SYDVKM. Trimming shortened V by 6 bases and J by 8 bases, and 19 bases separated the two germline ends. The CDR3 has 14 residues. Using RNA template, CDR3s of TCR alpha and beta were amplified with iRepertoire arm-PCR. For one-step reverse transcription and amplification, about 90-400 ng of tissue mRNA or PBMC total RNA was used. One entry per CDR3 protein results from TCRdb running MiXCR on the multiplex PCR reads. Among about 140,000 distinct CDR3 sequences listed, roughly two fifths were seen once. These data come from a study of glioma-infiltrating T cells.

The gene calls are TRBV28 and TRBJ1-2; maybe TRBD1 (6 bases). This clonotype originated in a human donor with low-grade glioma or glioblastoma, undergoing nonglioma brain surgery, or in good health (not recorded which). The sequenced material came from glioma tissue, nonneoplastic brain tissue, or PBMCs (not recorded which). DNA of the CDR3: TGTGCCAGCAGCCAGGACCAGGGGATCTGGGGCTACACCTTC. Protein product: CASSQDQGIWGYTF.